This T cell receptor (beta chain) was observed in a study of T-cell memory formation after mild COVID-19. Study information: Each donor largely had its own TCR clusters.

TCRdb called the 5' RACE reads again in MiXCR, with one record for every CDR3 protein. This sample has more than 80,000 distinct CDR3 sequences, with approximately 15% found just once. Regarding this clonotype: Its antigen remains unknown.

Findings of the study overall: Specificity for SARS-CoV-2 was not confirmed among the second-wave clones peaking on day 37.

The sequencing sample was made of PBMCs or a T cell subset sorted from them (not recorded which). This TCR came from an adult woman who had mild COVID-19 (a few samples of this study predate the infection). Cell type and time point are not known.

The CDR3 nucleotides read TGCGCCAGCAGCCAAGATCTACAGCCGTCTTTTGAAGCTTTCTTT. It specifies CASSQDLQPSFEAFF. The chain is built from TRBV4-3 and TRBJ1-1; D is uncertain. The CDR3 is 15 amino acids. The germline V gene has CDR1 LGHNA and CDR2 YSLEER. Trimming left V 0 bases short and J 7 bases short, with 15 bases between.